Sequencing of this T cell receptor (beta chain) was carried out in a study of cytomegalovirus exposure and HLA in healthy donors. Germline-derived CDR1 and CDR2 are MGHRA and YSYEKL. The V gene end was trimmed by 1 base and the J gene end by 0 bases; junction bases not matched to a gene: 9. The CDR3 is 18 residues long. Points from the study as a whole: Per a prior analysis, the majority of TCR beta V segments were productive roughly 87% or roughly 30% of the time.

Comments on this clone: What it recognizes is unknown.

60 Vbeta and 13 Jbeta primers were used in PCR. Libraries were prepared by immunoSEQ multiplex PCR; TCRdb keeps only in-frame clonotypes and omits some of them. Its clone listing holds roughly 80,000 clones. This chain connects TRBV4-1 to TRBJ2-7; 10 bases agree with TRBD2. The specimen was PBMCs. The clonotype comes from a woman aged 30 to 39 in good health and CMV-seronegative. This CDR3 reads CASSQVASGGFGSYEQYF. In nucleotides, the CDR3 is TGCGCCAGCAGCCAAGTGGCTAGCGGGGGCTTCGGCTCCTACGAGCAGTACTTC.